Described below is a single T cell receptor (beta chain) sequence and its context. Other DNA sequences in this sample translate to the same CDR3. This sample was taken from a study of blood T cell repertoires in COVID-19. In the study's own analysis: Estimated nucleated cell counts came from reference gene primer amplification. Clones were read by immunoSEQ multiplex PCR, and TCRdb kept only the in-frame ones, dropping some. V and J calls and clone size are given by that table; D and trimming were obtained from the DNA. Of under 150,000 clones in the sample, roughly nine tenths are singletons; the top ten hold over 3.5%. The V end lost 6 bases, the J end lost 3 bases, and 4 bases lay between the germline ends. Germline CDR1 is MNHEY and CDR2 is SVGAGI. The CDR3 extends over 11 amino acids.

The J gene is TRBJ2-3, the V gene TRBV6-5, with D hard to call. This TCR was recovered from a man in his fifties or sixties with active COVID-19. The sequencing input was peripheral blood. The CDR3 loop is CASRRTDTQYF. CDR3 nucleotides: TGTGCCAGCAGGCGAACAGATACGCAGTATTTT.